The 14 T cell receptor beta chains below come from one sample, sequenced in a study of T cell repertoires in cytomegalovirus infection. Which antigens these TCRs recognize remains unknown. TCRdb analysed the reads with MiXCR anew, one entry per CDR3 protein. The sample has 830,000 or so distinct CDR3 sequences; 32% are singletons. Sequenced material: cultured CD8+ T cells from PBMCs, taken from culture after CMV antigen stimulation. The receptors come from a human donor in good health (CMV status not recorded). Some clones in this sample may be carry-over from other donors' samples.

This clonotype was observed a handful of times. Here the CDR3 reads CASSLGRSNEKLFF. The CDR3 DNA reads TGTGCCAGCAGCTTGGGAAGAAGTAATGAAAAACTGTTTTTT. The J gene is TRBJ1-4, the V gene TRBV5-6; no clear D. Germline assignment: CDR1 SGHDT and CDR2 YYEEEE. The CDR3 is 14 amino acids. V lost 0 bases and J 4 bases, leaving 7 bases between the germline ends.

This sequence joins TRBV12-3 or TRBV12-4 and TRBJ1-2; D call uncertain. The CDR3 sequence is 14 residues long. Trimming left V 2 bases short and J 6 bases short, with 13 bases between. DNA of the CDR3: TGTGCCAGCAGTTTACTCCCCATAGGTGATGGCTACACCTTC. This sequence encodes CASSLLPIGDGYTF.

The chain couples TRBV5-6 to TRBJ2-7; D is undetermined. CDR3 length: 16 amino acids. The ends were cut back, 0 bases at V and 5 bases at J, with 18 bases in the middle. CDR1 and CDR2 (germline): SGHDT, YYEEEE. CDR3 in DNA: TGTGCCAGCAGCTTGGAACGTGGCCGTGCCCTGGACGAGCAGTACGTC. This codes for CASSLERGRALDEQYV.

This clonotype was picked up many times. At one end, the junction sequence differs from germline, possibly due to a read error. This chain uses TRBV7-7 with TRBJ2-1; D not certain. The CDR3 has 13 residues. Per germline, CDR1 SSHAT and CDR2 FNYEAQ (reference sequence). CDR3 nucleotide sequence: TGTGCTAGCAGCTTCGGCAGGCTAAATGAGCAGTTCTTC. Translating it yields CASSFGRLNEQFF.

V and J are TRBV12-3 or TRBV12-4 and TRBJ1-5; D not resolved. This CDR3 contains 13 residues. CDR3 residues: CVTRGPLNQPQHF. The CDR3 DNA sequence: TGTGTTACGCGGGGTCCATTGAATCAGCCCCAGCATTTT.

This clonotype was counted only a few times. This CDR3 reads CASSPLSAPVSTDTQYF. In DNA form, the CDR3 reads TGCGCCAGCAGTCCCCTGTCAGCTCCCGTAAGCACAGATACGCAGTATTTT. The J gene is TRBJ2-3, the V gene TRBV23-1; no clear D gene. TRBV23-1 carries the ORF label, with uncertain function. CDR3 length equals 17 residues. V shed 4 bases and J shed 0 bases, with 17 bases lying between them.

The chain combines TRBV10-2 with TRBJ1-1; a weak D match, TRBD1 (5 bases). Trimming cost V 3 bases and J 1 base, with 9 bases left between them. This CDR3 is 14 amino acids long. Germline-derived CDR1 and CDR2 are WSHSY and SAAADI. The CDR3 DNA follows: TGCGCCAGCAGTGATTCGGGGCCGAACACTGAAGCTTTCTTT. Residues: CASSDSGPNTEAFF.

This clonotype was observed a handful of times. The rearrangement links TRBV6-1 to TRBJ1-2; possible D gene TRBD1, 6 bases. Germline V lookup: CDR1 MNHNS, CDR2 SASEGT. The CDR3 consists of 16 residues. V lost 1 base, J lost 4 bases, and 16 bases lay in between. CDR3 amino acids: CASSEEWRGRIYGYTF. The CDR3 nucleotides read TGTGCCAGCAGTGAAGAGTGGCGGGGGCGGATCTATGGCTACACCTTC.

The CDR3 DNA reads TGTGCCAGCAGAAAGGACAAGAACACTGAAGCTTTCTTT. This gives the protein CASRKDKNTEAFF. This sequence joins TRBV6-5 and TRBJ1-1; possibly TRBD1 for D (5 bases). Trimming took off 6 bases at V and 1 base at J, with 9 bases between the two ends. Germline loops: CDR1 MNHEY, CDR2 SVGAGI. This CDR3 is built from 13 residues.

The CDR3 coding sequence is TGTGCCAGCAGTTTATTACGGCTACGGGAAACGGGGGACAGCCAGTTCTTC. Protein: CASSLLRLRETGDSQFF. The rearrangement uses TRBV27 and TRBJ2-1; D is possibly TRBD1 (7 bases). The germline gives CDR1 MNHEY, CDR2 SMNVEV (reference sequence). The CDR3 loop spans 17 amino acids. Trimming took 1 base from V and 13 from J, leaving 26 bases between them.

The sample holds a few counts of this clonotype. The chain has TRBV7-9 and TRBJ2-3; maybe TRBD2 (6 bases). Germline V gives CDR1 SEHNR, CDR2 FQNEAQ (reference sequence). The CDR3 runs to 15 residues. Trimming removed 7 bases at V and 0 bases at J, with 14 bases between. The CDR3 region has the DNA TGTGCCAGCATCTCGTCGGGGGTTAGCACAGATACGCAGTATTTT. It specifies CASISSGVSTDTQYF.

The chain combines TRBV5-1 with TRBJ2-2; D gene uncertain. Germline CDR1 SGHRS, CDR2 YFSETQ. The V and J ends lost 0 bases and 5 bases respectively, with 11 bases between them. This CDR3 is built from 15 residues. CDR3 bases: TGCGCCAGCAGCTTGGTTGGAGAAAGAACCGGGGAGCTGTTTTTT. Translated, it gives CASSLVGERTGELFF.

The chain uses TRBV7-9 and TRBJ2-3; 10 bases agree with TRBD2. There are 15 residues in the CDR3. Losses at the gene ends were 4 bases for V and 3 bases for J; bases not matched to a gene: 4. The germline CDR1 and CDR2 sequences are SEHNR and FQNEAQ (reference sequence). The CDR3 spells CASSYLAGVTDTQYF. Here the CDR3 DNA reads TGTGCCAGCAGCTATCTAGCGGGGGTAACAGATACGCAGTATTTT.

This clonotype was picked up many times. The chain uses TRBV11-2 and TRBJ2-1, with 9 nucleotides matching TRBD2. V shed 1 base, J shed 0 bases, and the junction held 10 bases outside the gene matches. Germline V gene sequence: CDR1 SGHAT, CDR2 FQNNGV. The CDR3 has 19 residues. The CDR3 sequence is CASSLVGSGGHSSYNEQFF. The DNA of the CDR3 is TGTGCCAGCAGCTTAGTTGGTAGCGGGGGCCATAGCTCCTACAATGAGCAGTTCTTC. Filled out from reference TRBV11-2 and TRBJ2-1, the complete variable domain reads EAGVAQSPRYKIIEKRQSVAFWCNPISGHATLYWYQQILGQGPKLLIQFQNNGVVDDSQLPKDRFSAERLKGVDSTLKIQPAKLEDSAVYLCASSLVGSGGHSSYNEQFFGPGTRLTVL.